This paragraph covers one TCR beta chain sequence. Its antigen is not known. Treatment in this sample: approximately 9-day PBMC culture with coronavirus spike peptide pools or control peptides (ViraFEST assay). The CDR3 sequence is 14 residues long. Looked up from germline, CDR1 is MNHNS and CDR2 is SASEGT. The V and J ends lost 4 bases and 2 bases respectively, with 11 bases between them. Cultured CD4+ T cell DNA was sequenced using the Oncomine TCR Beta short-read assay. Once CD4+ T cells had been cultured, genomic DNA was extracted from them. TCRdb reprocessed the PCR reads via MiXCR and lists one record per CDR3 protein. The sample gives roughly 10,000 distinct CDR3 sequences, about half of which show up once; over 9.5% is in the top ten. These data originate in a study of vaccination and CD4 T cells after COVID-19.

The sequenced sample was CD4+ T cells from blood, cultured in vitro. The chain couples TRBV6-1 to TRBJ1-2, with D tentatively TRBD1 (5 bases). The clonotype originates from a human donor who had recovered from COVID-19. DNA of the CDR3: TGTGCCAGCAGTGCGACAGCCCGAAACTATGGCTACACCTTC. Encoded protein: CASSATARNYGYTF.